A single sample gave rise to the 31 T cell receptor beta chains below, sequenced in a study of blood T cell repertoires in COVID-19. The assay was immunoSEQ multiplex PCR, and TCRdb's table has in-frame clones only and misses some. The sample shows 99,000 or so clones, roughly 76% of them seen only once. Sequencing used peripheral blood. The receptors derive from a woman in her 70s with acute or convalescent COVID-19.

V is TRBV5-1 and J is TRBJ2-5; D gene unclear. V lost 0 bases to trimming and J lost 2 bases, with 5 bases between them. The CDR3 covers 13 residues. The germline V gene has CDR1 SGHRS and CDR2 YFSETQ. The CDR3 spells CASSLGLQETQYF. CDR3 DNA sequence: TGCGCCAGCAGCTTGGGACTTCAAGAGACCCAGTACTTC. Full variable domain (missing parts from reference TRBV5-1 and TRBJ2-5): KAGVTQTPRYLIKTRGQQVTLSCSPISGHRSVSWYQQTPGQGLQFLFEYFSETQRNKGNFPGRFSGRQFSNSRSEMNVSTLELGDSALYLCASSLGLQETQYFGPGTRLLVL.

The CDR3 region has the DNA TGTGCCAGCAGCCCTCGGACACCTCAGAACACTGAAGCTTTCTTT. Translation gives CASSPRTPQNTEAFF. The rearrangement links TRBV7-8 to TRBJ1-1; D may be TRBD1 (5 bases). Germline CDR1 reads SGHVS; CDR2 reads FQNEAQ. This CDR3 region has 15 residues. Trimming removed 5 bases from V and 1 base from J, with 14 bases in between.

This clone was picked up one time. The chain has TRBV2 and TRBJ2-1; D gene uncertain. Germline V gene sequence: CDR1 SNHLY, CDR2 FYNNEI. This CDR3 region has 12 residues. V lost 3 bases to trimming and J lost 11 bases, with 11 bases between them. The CDR3 DNA sequence: TGTGCCAGCAGTGATGGCCTAGGTAAGCAGTTCTTC. Amino acids: CASSDGLGKQFF. Complete variable domain (other parts from reference TRBV2 and TRBJ2-1): EPEVTQTPSHQVTQMGQEVILRCVPISNHLYFYWYRQILGQKVEFLVSFYNNEISEKSEIFDDQFSVERPDGSNFTLKIRSTKLEDSAMYFCASSDGLGKQFFGPGTRLTVL.

The chain links TRBV2 to TRBJ1-2, with D possibly TRBD1 on 5 matching bases. Trimming took 7 bases from V and 6 from J, leaving 15 bases between them. This CDR3 contains 13 residues. CDR1 and CDR2 from the germline V gene are SNHLY and FYNNEI. The CDR3 sequence is CASILVRVHGYTF. CDR3 DNA sequence: TGTGCCAGCATCTTGGTCAGGGTTCATGGCTACACCTTC.

The V and J genes are TRBV5-6 and TRBJ1-3; D gene unclear. Germline CDR1 reads SGHDT; CDR2 reads YYEEEE. Trimming pared 1 base from V and 2 bases from J, leaving 10 bases between. The CDR3 covers 15 residues. The CDR3 sequence: CASSLLPQTGNTIYF. DNA of the CDR3: TGTGCCAGCAGCTTGCTTCCCCAGACTGGAAACACCATATATTTT.

The chain is built from TRBV9 and TRBJ2-5; 14 bases are shared with TRBD2. CDR1 SGDLS and CDR2 YYNGEE come from the germline V gene. This CDR3 contains 16 residues. V shed 3 bases, J shed 5 bases, and the junction held 6 bases outside the gene matches. The CDR3 DNA is TGTGCCAGCAGCGGGGGACTAGCGGGAGTCGGGGAGACCCAGTACTTC. Translated: CASSGGLAGVGETQYF. Drawing the rest from reference TRBV9 and TRBJ2-5, the complete variable domain is DSGVTQTPKHLITATGQRVTLRCSPRSGDLSVYWYQQSLDQGLQFLIQYYNGEERAKGNILERFSAQQFPDLHSELNLSSLELGDSALYFCASSGGLAGVGETQYFGPGTRLLVL.

The chain employs TRBV5-5 and TRBJ1-2; weak D call: TRBD1 (5 bases). V was shortened by 4 bases and J by 4 bases, with 14 bases between the two germline ends. The CDR3 totals 14 residues. From germline, CDR1 is SGHKS and CDR2 YYEKEE (reference sequence). The CDR3 loop reads CASSEEGDSYGYTF. For the CDR3, the DNA is TGTGCCAGCAGCGAGGAGGGCGACAGCTATGGCTACACCTTC.

The V and J genes are TRBV28 and TRBJ1-1, with D unclear. This CDR3 contains 16 residues. V shed 5 bases and J shed 3 bases, with 19 bases lying between them. Germline CDR1 MDHEN, CDR2 SYDVKM. The CDR3 coding sequence is TGTGCCAGCAGTCCCCCTGGTCCGGCCAGGTACACTGAAGCTTTCTTT. This translates into CASSPPGPARYTEAFF.

The chain employs TRBV6-2 or TRBV6-3 and TRBJ1-1, with 8 bases aligning to TRBD1. The J segment lost 4 bases and the V segment lost 0 bases, leaving 1 base of the junction unmatched. The CDR3 extends over 14 amino acids. In germline, CDR1 is MNHEY, CDR2 SVGEGT. Written as DNA, the CDR3 is TGTGCCAGCAGTTACTCCAGGGGGCCCACTGAAGCTTTCTTT. It is translated as CASSYSRGPTEAFF.

The chain carries TRBV27 and TRBJ1-1; D is unresolved. The CDR3 spans 10 residues. V lost 7 bases, J lost 7 bases, and 7 bases lay in between. Germline V CDR1 and CDR2: MNHEY, SMNVEV (reference sequence). The CDR3 DNA reads as TGTGCCAGCATTGGCATTGAAGCTTTCTTT. Residues: CASIGIEAFF.

The J gene is TRBJ2-1, the V gene TRBV10-3, with 10 bases identical to TRBD2. Per germline, CDR1 ENHRY and CDR2 SYGVKD. Trimming took 7 bases from V and 7 from J; bases not matched to a gene: 4. This CDR3 has 13 residues. The CDR3 is CAIKKREGNEQFF. The CDR3 nucleotides are TGTGCCATCAAGAAGCGGGAGGGTAATGAGCAGTTCTTC.

The CDR3 protein is CASSLGAGSGNTIYF. CDR3 DNA: TGTGCCAGCAGCTTAGGAGCAGGGTCTGGAAACACCATATATTTT. This chain links TRBV7-8 with TRBJ1-3, with D possibly matching TRBD1 (5 bases). The CDR3 spans 15 residues. Germline loops: CDR1 SGHVS, CDR2 FQNEAQ. V lost 1 base and J 1 base, leaving 8 bases between the germline ends.

For this clone: At one end the junction does not follow the germline gene, possibly because of a read error. The J gene is TRBJ2-2, the V gene TRBV7-7, with TRBD1 identical over 9 bases. Germline V gene sequence: CDR1 SSHAT, CDR2 FNYEAQ (reference sequence). CDR3 size: 17 residues. CDR3 in amino acids: CASSLVMGQGNTGELFF. The CDR3 region has the DNA TGTGCTAGCAGCTTAGTGATGGGACAGGGTAACACCGGGGAGCTGTTTTTT. Combining the CDR3 with reference TRBV7-7 and TRBJ2-2 gives the whole variable domain GAGVSQSPRYKVTKRGQDVTLRCDPISSHATLYWYQQALGQGPEFLTYFNYEAQPDKSGLPSDRFSAERPEGSISTLTIQRTEQRDSAMYRCASSLVMGQGNTGELFFGEGSRLTVL.

CDR3 DNA sequence: TGTGCCAGTAGTCTAGGGACAGTAAATAGCAATCAGCCCCAGCATTTT. This codes for CASSLGTVNSNQPQHF. The chain uses TRBV19 and TRBJ1-5; 7 bases map to TRBD1. Per germline, CDR1 LNHDA and CDR2 SQIVND (reference sequence). Trimming took 5 bases from V and 0 from J; bases not matched to a gene: 7. The CDR3 spans 16 residues.

This clone was detected only a few times. The chain combines TRBV4-1 with TRBJ1-1; TRBD1 matches at 11 bases. Germline V gene lookup returns CDR1 MGHRA and CDR2 YSYEKL. The V gene end was trimmed by 1 base and the J gene end by 3 bases; junction bases not matched to a gene: 7. The CDR3 loop spans 17 amino acids. The CDR3 spells CASSQAQWDRGDTEAFF. The CDR3 nucleotides are TGCGCCAGCAGCCAAGCTCAGTGGGACAGGGGGGACACTGAAGCTTTCTTT.

This rearrangement joins TRBV19 to TRBJ2-1, with TRBD2 matching 13 bases. Germline V gene lookup returns CDR1 LNHDA and CDR2 SQIVND (reference sequence). The trim removed 5 bases at V and 1 base at J, leaving 5 bases unmatched. This CDR3 region has 17 residues. The DNA for the CDR3 is TGTGCCAGTAGTCTCACTAGCGGGAGGGTTTCCTACAATGAGCAGTTCTTC. Translated, it gives CASSLTSGRVSYNEQFF.

The J gene is TRBJ2-7, the V gene TRBV5-1; the D gene is possibly TRBD2 (6 bases). The length of the CDR3 is 15 residues. V lost 0 bases and J 2 bases, leaving 12 bases between the germline ends. Germline V gives CDR1 SGHRS, CDR2 YFSETQ. The CDR3 loop reads CASSLGNRRAYEQYF. The DNA of the CDR3 is TGCGCCAGCAGCTTGGGGAACAGGAGGGCCTACGAGCAGTACTTC.

This chain links TRBV5-1 with TRBJ1-2; 8 positions agree with TRBD1. CDR3 length equals 16 residues. The V segment lost 5 bases and the J segment 6 bases; nucleotides outside the gene matches: 15. In germline, CDR1 is SGHRS, CDR2 YFSETQ. CDR3 loop: CASSSFFRTGWDGYTF. In DNA, the CDR3 is TGCGCCAGCAGTTCTTTTTTCCGGACAGGGTGGGATGGCTACACCTTC.

The chain couples TRBV7-2 to TRBJ1-1; D not certain. Per germline, CDR1 SGHTA and CDR2 FQGNSA. This CDR3 comprises 13 residues. The germline V and J ends were trimmed by 3 bases and 1 base, with 6 bases remaining between them. The CDR3 sequence: CASSFAENTEAFF. DNA of the CDR3: TGTGCCAGCAGCTTTGCAGAGAACACTGAAGCTTTCTTT.

This clone occurred once. V usage is TRBV7-2 and J usage is TRBJ1-6, with 9 bases that match TRBD1. The V and J ends lost 5 bases and 8 bases, in that order; junction bases with no gene match: 4. This CDR3 contains 14 residues. The V gene's germline CDR1 is SGHTA and CDR2 FQGNSA. CDR3 DNA: TGTGCCAGCAGCGTCGACAGGGGGGATTCACCCCTCCACTTT. Its translation is CASSVDRGDSPLHF.

The chain carries TRBV2 and TRBJ1-1; D may be TRBD1 (6 bases). V gave up 3 bases and J gave up 3 bases, with 11 bases separating them. The CDR3 runs to 14 residues. CDR1 and CDR2 from the germline V gene are SNHLY and FYNNEI. In nucleotides, the CDR3 is TGTGCCAGCAGTGATGGGGGGGCCGACACTGAAGCTTTCTTT. This codes for CASSDGGADTEAFF. Supplemented by reference TRBV2 and TRBJ1-1, the full variable domain reads EPEVTQTPSHQVTQMGQEVILRCVPISNHLYFYWYRQILGQKVEFLVSFYNNEISEKSEIFDDQFSVERPDGSNFTLKIRSTKLEDSAMYFCASSDGGADTEAFFGQGTRLTVV.

The CDR3 DNA reads TGTGCCAGCAGCTACGGGACTAGCGCAGGCGGGGAGCTGTTTTTT. Its translation is CASSYGTSAGGELFF. The chain is built from TRBV27 and TRBJ2-2, with 10 positions matching TRBD2. With 6 bases clipped from V and 7 bases from J, the junction kept 8 bases outside the gene matches. Per germline, CDR1 MNHEY and CDR2 SMNVEV (reference sequence). This CDR3 has 15 amino acids.

The V call is TRBV10-3, the J call TRBJ1-6; TRBD1 matches at 11 bases. From germline, CDR1 is ENHRY and CDR2 SYGVKD. Trimming cost V 3 bases and J 10 bases; bases outside gene matches: 5. The CDR3 runs 15 residues. The CDR3 spells CAISEGTGGLSPLHF. The CDR3, as DNA: TGTGCCATCAGTGAAGGGACAGGGGGACTGTCACCCCTCCACTTT.

This sequence joins TRBV4-1 and TRBJ1-5; D is possibly TRBD1 (5 bases). CDR3 size: 16 residues. V was cut by 1 base and J by 6 bases, with 16 bases left in between. In germline, CDR1 is MGHRA, CDR2 YSYEKL. Written as DNA, the CDR3 is TGCGCCAGCAGCCAAGTCGCGCAAGGGGCAGTTCAGCCCCAGCATTTT. The encoded protein is CASSQVAQGAVQPQHF.

This sequence joins TRBV19 and TRBJ2-1, with 14 nucleotides matching TRBD2. Per the germline V gene, CDR1 is LNHDA and CDR2 is SQIVND (reference sequence). The CDR3 length is 18 residues. Unmatched junction bases numbered 11, after V lost 8 bases and J lost 2 bases. The CDR3 nucleotides read TGTGCCAGTTGTCCGGGACTAGCGGGAGTGGGGGCCTACAATGAGCAGTTCTTC. Translation: CASCPGLAGVGAYNEQFF.

The CDR3 DNA reads as TGTGCCAGTAGTATAGTGGGGGGGCGAGATGGCTACACCTTC. Translated, it gives CASSIVGGRDGYTF. The chain joins TRBV19 to TRBJ1-2; D might be TRBD1 (6 bases). The CDR3 is made up of 14 amino acids. CDR1 is LNHDA, CDR2 SQIVND, per germline (reference sequence). The V end was cut by 1 base, the J end by 6 bases, with 12 bases between.

The chain employs TRBV19 and TRBJ2-3; TRBD2 agrees at 12 bases. With 5 bases clipped from V and 6 bases from J, the junction kept 12 bases outside the gene matches. The germline V gene encodes CDR1 LNHDA and CDR2 SQIVND (reference sequence). There are 17 residues in the CDR3. This CDR3 is CASSPWTSGALSDTQYF. DNA of the CDR3: TGTGCCAGTAGTCCCTGGACTAGCGGGGCATTGTCGGATACGCAGTATTTT.

The rearrangement links TRBV5-1 to TRBJ1-4; possibly TRBD1 for D (5 bases). The CDR3 covers 13 residues. CDR1 SGHRS and CDR2 YFSETQ come from the germline V gene. Trimming removed 0 bases at V and 11 bases at J, with 11 bases between. The CDR3, as DNA: TGCGCCAGCAGCTTGGGGACTCGGGGGAAACTGTTTTTT. This codes for CASSLGTRGKLFF.

The rearrangement links TRBV5-1 to TRBJ2-5; D unresolved. Trimming cost V 3 bases and J 4 bases, with 13 bases left between them. CDR1 is SGHRS, CDR2 YFSETQ, per germline. CDR3 length: 14 amino acids. CDR3 DNA: TGCGCCAGCAGCTCCGGGTCAAGAGGAGAGACCCAGTACTTC. Its protein product is CASSSGSRGETQYF.

The V and J genes are TRBV4-3 and TRBJ2-3, with 7 bases fitting TRBD2. Per germline, CDR1 LGHNA and CDR2 YSLEER. The CDR3 totals 17 residues. With 1 base clipped from V and 3 bases from J, the junction kept 10 bases outside the gene matches. This CDR3 reads CASSQVPSGYATDTQYF. The CDR3 region has the DNA TGCGCCAGCAGCCAAGTCCCTAGCGGCTACGCGACAGATACGCAGTATTTT.

In its sample, this clone was seen once. The genes are TRBV5-8 and TRBJ1-5; D is undetermined. Germline CDR1 and CDR2: SGHTS and YDEGEE. V lost 0 bases, J lost 0 bases, and 4 bases lay in between. CDR3 length: 14 amino acids. CDR3 DNA sequence: TGTGCCAGCAGCTTGGAGCATAGCAATCAGCCCCAGCATTTT. It specifies CASSLEHSNQPQHF.